A single T cell receptor (beta chain) is shown here with its context. This clonotype was observed many times. Its binding antigen is unknown. Qualities for individual bases were not recorded, and no much larger clone is one base off. For sequencing, an Illumina HiSeq 2000 was employed. TCR beta chain libraries were generated through multiplex PCR amplification. The amplified TCR beta chain products were analyzed by high-throughput sequencing. TCRdb reprocessing: public reads trimmed at Q25 with fastp, clones called with MiXCR, in-frame beta chains kept. Under each unique CDR3 protein, matching rows form one entry showing the most common genes and DNA. A total of 180,000 or so distinct CDR3 sequences appear in this sample, roughly 29% of them only once. The ten largest account for 4.3% of the sample. The data belong to a study of breast tumors, draining lymph nodes, adjacent tissues (dated by TCRdb to between 2015 and 2016). Background on the whole study: Breast cancer patients provided tumor, adjacent nontumor tissue and axillary lymph nodes, and the study compared the TCR beta repertoires across these three sources. The study was designed to assess the relationships and possible T-cell exchange between tumor, surrounding tissue and draining lymph node repertoires in human breast cancer.

The lymph node samples were taken from the axillary draining lymph nodes of breast cancer patients. Overall study outcomes, separate from this receptor: The conclusion that tumor T cells originate in lymph nodes was framed as consistent with a hypothesis rather than directly demonstrated. Tumors showed preferential V and J gene usage, and their T-cell repertoire diversity fell below that of lymph nodes yet above that of nontumor tissue. A scenario in which most tumor T cells derive from the lymph node and then expand within tumor tissue was judged to be consistent with the data. The similarity between tumor and nontumor tissue repertoires was significantly greater in luminal-like breast cancer than in basal-like breast cancer.

Sample: axillary lymph node tissue. This receptor was taken from a female donor with breast cancer. Some clones in this sample may be carry-over from other donors' samples.

The CDR3 sequence is CASSRPGQSQYF. The nucleotide sequence reads as follows: TGCGCCAGCAGCCGGCCGGGACAGTCACAGTACTTC. Recombination connected TRBV4-1 to TRBJ2-4; 7 junctional bases match TRBD1. The V end gives up 4 bases and the J end 13 bases, leaving 7 bases in the junction not matched to a gene. There are 12 amino acids in the CDR3, from cysteine to phenylalanine inclusive. Here the CDR3 DNA is all that survives: 36 bases in frame from base 1. From the germline V gene, CDR1 is MGHRA and CDR2 is YSYEKL.